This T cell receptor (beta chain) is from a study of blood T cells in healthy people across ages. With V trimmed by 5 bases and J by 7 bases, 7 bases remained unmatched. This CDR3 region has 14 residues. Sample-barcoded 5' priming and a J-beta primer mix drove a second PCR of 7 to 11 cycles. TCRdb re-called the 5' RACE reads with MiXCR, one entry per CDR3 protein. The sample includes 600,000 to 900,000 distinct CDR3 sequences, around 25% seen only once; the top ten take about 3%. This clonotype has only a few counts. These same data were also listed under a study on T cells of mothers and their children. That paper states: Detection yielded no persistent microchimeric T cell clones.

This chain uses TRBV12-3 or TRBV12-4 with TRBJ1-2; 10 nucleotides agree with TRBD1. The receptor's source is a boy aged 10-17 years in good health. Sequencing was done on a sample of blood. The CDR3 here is CASSLGQGGRGYTF. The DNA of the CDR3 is TGTGCCAGCAGTCTCGGACAGGGGGGACGTGGCTACACCTTC.